This T cell receptor (beta chain) was identified during a study of blood T cell repertoires in COVID-19. Trimming stripped 1 base from V and 7 bases from J, with 10 bases between. Germline V gene lookup returns CDR1 LGHDT and CDR2 YNNKEL (reference sequence). This CDR3 is 13 amino acids long. Here immunoSEQ multiplex PCR was the method, and the copy in TCRdb shows in-frame clones only, minus some. Found here are 200,000 to 300,000 clones, less than 90% of them singletons; the top ten hold 4%. The chain employs TRBV3-1 (or the pseudogene TRBV3-2) and TRBJ1-2; possible D gene TRBD1, 5 bases. The TCR was taken from a man aged 55-75 years who had recovered from COVID-19. Sequenced: peripheral blood. The CDR3 DNA reads as TGTGCCAGCAGCCAAGGGCAGGGTCGTGGCTACACCTTC. Protein sequence: CASSQGQGRGYTF.